The entry below describes one TCR beta chain. Its specificity is unknown. The data stem from a study of T cell repertoires in ileal Crohn's disease. Study-wide background: Patients had a median roughly 8-year disease duration, and less than 45% were active smokers. TCRB immunosequencing input was five hundred nanograms of biopsy DNA per sample.

Described time point: proximal margin of the surgical specimen (macroscopically non-inflamed). Study conclusions and caveats: Active smokers at surgery had more clonal expansions than non-smokers.

Sequencing was performed with immunoSEQ multiplex PCR; in TCRdb, only in-frame clones are kept and a portion is missing. This table holds several thousand clones, around 87% found once. The sample consisted of ileal tissue. The TCR comes from an adult with Crohn's disease.

The CDR3 loop is CAISENRGDEQFF. In DNA form, the CDR3 reads TGTGCCATCAGTGAGAACAGGGGCGATGAGCAGTTCTTC. J is TRBJ2-1 and V is TRBV10-3; 7 bases are shared with TRBD1. The CDR3 extends over 13 amino acids. The V gene's germline CDR1 is ENHRY and CDR2 SYGVKD. V trimming: 2 bases; J trimming: 8 bases; junction bases outside the gene matches: 3.